This TCR beta chain was sequenced during a study of blood T cell repertoires in COVID-19. Whole-study context: The United States, Italy and Spain were the sources of the acute and convalescent COVID-19 samples. Sources were T cells, B-cell-depleted T cells, or PBMCs; the material itself was cDNA or gDNA.

The authors' processing: The assay estimated nucleated cells by amplifying reference gene primers. The data were produced by immunoSEQ multiplex PCR, yet TCRdb's version contains in-frame clones alone and is incomplete. For V, J and clone size, that table is used; D and trimming come from the DNA. The table records around 180,000 clones, more than 70% of them present only once. The CDR3 is 15 residues long. V lost 2 bases, J lost 7 bases, and 6 bases stayed unmatched. The germline V gene has CDR1 SGHRS and CDR2 YFSETQ. This clonotype was obtained from a woman between 25 and 40 years old with acute or convalescent COVID-19. The sequencing input was peripheral blood. This chain uses TRBV5-1 with TRBJ2-1, with 10 bases fitting TRBD1. CDR3: CASSFQGQGRNEQFF. CDR3 nucleotide sequence: TGCGCCAGCAGCTTCCAGGGACAGGGGAGGAATGAGCAGTTCTTC.